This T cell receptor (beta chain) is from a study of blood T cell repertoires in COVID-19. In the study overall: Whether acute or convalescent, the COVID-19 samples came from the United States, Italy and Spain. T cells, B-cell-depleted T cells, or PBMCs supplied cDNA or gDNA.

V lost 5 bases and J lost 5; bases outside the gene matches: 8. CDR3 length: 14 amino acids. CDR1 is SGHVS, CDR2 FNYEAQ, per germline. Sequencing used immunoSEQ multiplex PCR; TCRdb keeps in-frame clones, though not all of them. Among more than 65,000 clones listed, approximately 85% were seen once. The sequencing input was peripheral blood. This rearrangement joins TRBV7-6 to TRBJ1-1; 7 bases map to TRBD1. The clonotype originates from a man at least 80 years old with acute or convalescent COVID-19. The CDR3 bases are TGTGCCAGCAGCGTTATGTCAGGGGGAACTGAAGCTTTCTTT. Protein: CASSVMSGGTEAFF.